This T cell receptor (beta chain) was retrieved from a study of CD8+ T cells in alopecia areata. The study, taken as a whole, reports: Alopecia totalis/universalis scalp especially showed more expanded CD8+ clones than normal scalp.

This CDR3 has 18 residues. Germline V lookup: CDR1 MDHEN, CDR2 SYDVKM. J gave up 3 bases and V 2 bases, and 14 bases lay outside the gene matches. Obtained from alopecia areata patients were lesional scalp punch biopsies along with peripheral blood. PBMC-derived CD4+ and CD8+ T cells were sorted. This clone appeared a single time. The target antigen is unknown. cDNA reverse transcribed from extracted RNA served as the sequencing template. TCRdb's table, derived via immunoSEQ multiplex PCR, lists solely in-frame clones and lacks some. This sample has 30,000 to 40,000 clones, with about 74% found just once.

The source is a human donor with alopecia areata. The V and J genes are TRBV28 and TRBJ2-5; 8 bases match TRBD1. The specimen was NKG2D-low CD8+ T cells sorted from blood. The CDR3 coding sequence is TGTGCCAGCAGTTTAAATCAGCCGGGACAGGCGCCCGAAGAGACCCAGTACTTC. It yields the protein CASSLNQPGQAPEETQYF.